This T cell receptor beta chain comes out of a study of immune evolution from preneoplasia to lung adenocarcinoma. Broader study findings: Later-stage lesions appeared to have more T cells, more diversity, less clonality. From normal lung to invasive adenocarcinoma, top clone frequencies appeared to decrease. T cell clonality was higher in KRAS-mutant than EGFR-mutant or wild-type nodules.

Assay used: immunoSEQ multiplex PCR; TCRdb lists only in-frame clones, some missing. The sample holds 1,500 to 2,000 clones; about 84% are singletons and the top ten take around 16%. After pathologic assessment, macro-dissection selected premalignant or tumor cells for extraction. This clone has only one observation. The antigen is unknown. V was clipped by 0 bases and J by 6 bases, with 12 bases between them. This CDR3 has 15 residues. Germline V gene lookup returns CDR1 LGHNA and CDR2 YNFKEQ. The receptor was isolated from an older person with lung adenocarcinoma. The chain uses TRBV4-2 and TRBJ1-5; D possibly corresponds to TRBD1 (6 bases). The material sequenced was FFPE atypical adenomatous hyperplasia tissue from the lung. The subset here: atypical adenomatous hyperplasia (AAH), lung preneoplasia. Written as DNA, the CDR3 is TGTGCCAGCAGCCAAGATTTTTACAGGGCTCAGCCCCAGCATTTT. Translation gives CASSQDFYRAQPQHF.